A single sample is the source of the 26 T cell receptor beta chains below, sequenced in a study of T cells in Graves' hyperthyroidism and ophthalmopathy. TCR beta CDR3 regions were amplified from RNA. TCR CDR3 underwent first-round RT-PCR with the HTBI primer set. From the multiplex PCR reads, TCRdb called clonotypes with MiXCR, one entry per CDR3 protein. The repertoire holds around 800,000 distinct CDR3 sequences, with around 38% as singletons. The sample taken for sequencing was blood. The receptors come from a man younger than 30 with Graves' hyperthyroidism.

The V and J genes are TRBV5-1 and TRBJ2-5, with D maybe TRBD2 (6 bases). The CDR3 is made up of 17 amino acids. CDR1 and CDR2 (germline): SGHRS, YFSETQ. Between the trimmed V and J ends, which lost 0 bases and 1 base, there was a span of 16 bases. CDR3 region: CASSLAVNSGSQETQYF. Here the CDR3 DNA reads TGCGCCAGCAGCTTGGCTGTTAACTCCGGGAGCCAAGAGACCCAGTACTTC.

This clonotype has more than one count but fewer than ten. The rearrangement links TRBV2 to TRBJ2-7; the D gene is possibly TRBD1 (5 bases). The CDR3 runs 15 residues. Germline loops: CDR1 SNHLY, CDR2 FYNNEI. V was pared by 4 bases and J by 1 base, with 14 bases between. The CDR3 DNA reads TGTGCCAGCAGTGGGGGCATTAGTCCTTCCTACGAGCAGTACTTC. It specifies CASSGGISPSYEQYF.

The genes are TRBV7-1 and TRBJ1-5; D perhaps matches TRBD1 (6 bases). TRBV7-1 is sorted into the ORF group, with uncertain function. This CDR3 has 16 amino acids. The V and J ends lost 3 bases and 5 bases respectively, with 17 bases between them. The CDR3 here is CASSSSGTSRYQPQHF. CDR3 nucleotides: TGTGCCAGCAGCTCTTCTGGGACATCCCGCTATCAGCCCCAGCATTTT.

This clonotype was counted a few times. The chain links TRBV10-3 to TRBJ2-7; 15 positions match TRBD2. J lost 5 bases, V lost 6 bases, and 11 bases had no gene match. Germline CDR1 is ENHRY and CDR2 is SYGVKD. The length of the CDR3 is 17 residues. Written as DNA, the CDR3 is TGTGCCATCAGGGGGGGACTAGCGGGAGGACTGGGAGACGAGCAGTACTTC. Amino acid sequence: CAIRGGLAGGLGDEQYF.

The V and J genes are TRBV7-9 and TRBJ1-1; D call uncertain. Trimming shortened V by 5 bases and J by 6 bases, and 10 bases separated the two germline ends. The CDR3 runs 12 residues. The germline gives CDR1 SEHNR, CDR2 FQNEAQ (reference sequence). CDR3 sequence: CASSVTGPEAFF. CDR3 sequence (DNA): TGTGCCAGCAGCGTCACTGGGCCTGAAGCTTTCTTT.

This clonotype was seen many times. The chain has TRBV2 and TRBJ2-7; no firm D call. Germline V gene sequence: CDR1 SNHLY, CDR2 FYNNEI. V lost 3 bases and J 1 base, leaving 7 bases between the germline ends. The CDR3 is 13 amino acids. CDR3: CASSERFSYEQYF. DNA for the CDR3: TGTGCCAGCAGTGAGAGGTTTTCCTACGAGCAGTACTTC.

A note on this clonotype: One base away lies a much larger clone, so this may be a sequencing read error. No conserved phenylalanine or tryptophan is present at the end of the CDR3, so a read error is the likely explanation. The chain carries TRBV7-2 and TRBJ1-6, with D perhaps TRBD1 (5 bases). The CDR3 extends over 14 amino acids. The germline V and J ends were trimmed by 1 base and 10 bases, with 11 bases remaining between them. The germline V gene has CDR1 SGHTA and CDR2 FQGNSA. The CDR3 coding sequence is TGTGCCAGCAGCTTAGACGGCCAGGGATCACCCCTCCACTCT. Amino acid sequence: CASSLDGQGSPLHS.

The sample holds one count of this clonotype. The J gene is TRBJ2-2, the V gene TRBV7-2; D possibly corresponds to TRBD2 (5 bases). Per germline, CDR1 SGHTA and CDR2 FQGNSA. This CDR3 contains 12 residues. Trimming shortened V by 6 bases and J by 9 bases, and 11 bases separated the two germline ends. DNA of the CDR3: TGTGCCAGCAGGAGGGCCACGTGGGAGCTGTTTTTT. Translation: CASRRATWELFF. The full variable domain, completed using reference TRBV7-2 and TRBJ2-2, is GAGVSQSPSNKVTEKGKDVELRCDPISGHTALYWYRQSLGQGLEFLIYFQGNSAPDKSGLPSDRFSAERTGGSVSTLTIQRTQQEDSAVYLCASRRATWELFFGEGSRLTVL.

This clonotype was observed many times. The chain has TRBV15 and TRBJ1-5; tentatively, D is TRBD1 (6 bases). V lost 0 bases and J 3 bases, leaving 9 bases between the germline ends. This CDR3 region has 15 residues. Germline CDR1 is LNHNV and CDR2 is YYDKDF (reference sequence). The CDR3 DNA is TGTGCCACCAGCAGAGATCAGGGGCTCAATCAGCCCCAGCATTTT. It encodes CATSRDQGLNQPQHF.

CDR3 DNA: TGTGCCAGCAGCTCCGGGACTAGCGGGAGAAGAAGGTCCGGGGAGCTGTTTTTT. Protein: CASSSGTSGRRRSGELFF. V usage is TRBV2 and J usage is TRBJ2-2; 14 bases map to TRBD2. The CDR3 runs to 18 residues. V gave up 6 bases and J gave up 6 bases; unmatched junction bases: 12. Germline V CDR1 and CDR2: SNHLY, FYNNEI.

At least ten counts were recorded for this clonotype. The chain employs TRBV7-2 and TRBJ2-5; D is unresolved. Per the germline V gene, CDR1 is SGHTA and CDR2 is FQGNSA. There are 13 residues in the CDR3. V was shortened by 5 bases and J by 9 bases, with 16 bases between the two germline ends. CDR3 DNA: TGTGCCAGCAGCCCCGACGGCCAGGTGGCCCAGTACTTC. Protein: CASSPDGQVAQYF.

There are a few counts of this clonotype. The V call is TRBV19, the J call TRBJ2-2, with D perhaps matching TRBD1 or TRBD2 (5 bases each). Germline loops: CDR1 LNHDA, CDR2 SQIVND (reference sequence). V shed 1 base and J shed 2 bases, with 8 bases lying between them. This CDR3 has 15 amino acids. As DNA, the CDR3 is TGTGCCAGTAGTATAGGGGACGGCAACACCGGGGAGCTGTTTTTT. As protein: CASSIGDGNTGELFF.

This chain uses TRBV6-1 with TRBJ2-2; D remains unclear. The CDR3 spans 14 residues. Trimming removed 4 bases at V and 1 base at J, with 7 bases between. Germline lookup yields CDR1 MNHNS and CDR2 SASEGT. The CDR3 DNA reads TGTGCCAGCAGTGGGCCAGGGAACACCGGGGAGCTGTTTTTT. As protein: CASSGPGNTGELFF.

At least ten counts were recorded for this clonotype. The chain is built from TRBV7-2 and TRBJ2-5, with 9 bases identical to TRBD1. The V gene's germline CDR1 is SGHTA and CDR2 FQGNSA. The CDR3 consists of 15 residues. The V gene end was trimmed by 3 bases and the J gene end by 5 bases; junction bases not matched to a gene: 7. CDR3 DNA: TGTGCCAGCAGCTTCGGGACAGGGCCTGGGGAGACCCAGTACTTC. Translating it yields CASSFGTGPGETQYF.

The chain carries TRBV12-3 or TRBV12-4 and TRBJ1-5, with D perhaps TRBD1 (5 bases). V was shortened by 7 bases and J by 7 bases, with 17 bases between the two germline ends. This CDR3 region has 14 residues. The CDR3 DNA is TGTGCCAGCAAGTCAGAGGGACGGGGACAGCCCCAGCATTTT. This codes for CASKSEGRGQPQHF.

The rearrangement links TRBV10-1 to TRBJ2-7, with D perhaps being TRBD1 or TRBD2 (5 bases each). The germline gives CDR1 WNHNN, CDR2 SYGVQD (reference sequence). The V gene lost 2 bases and the J gene lost 4 bases, with 12 bases spanning the gap. The CDR3 length is 14 residues. CDR3 region: CASSEGRGVYEQYF. CDR3 nucleotides: TGCGCCAGCAGTGAGGGACGGGGCGTATACGAGCAGTACTTC.

A word on this clonotype: This may be a read error, as it is one base from a much larger clone. The CDR3 ends on some other residue instead of the conserved phenylalanine or tryptophan, so this is likely a read error. DNA for the CDR3: TGTGCCAGCACCGGGGCGGCAATGTACGAGCAGTACCTC. Protein product: CASTGAAMYEQYL. The V and J genes are TRBV2 and TRBJ2-7, with D perhaps being TRBD1 or TRBD2 (5 bases each). The CDR3 has 13 residues. The V end was cut by 7 bases, the J end by 4 bases, with 14 bases between. Germline assignment: CDR1 SNHLY and CDR2 FYNNEI.

This clonotype has only a few counts. A much more abundant neighbour one base away suggests this may be a read error. Here the CDR3 reads CASSYRGNGYTF. The CDR3, as DNA: TGTGCCAGCAGTTACAGGGGGAATGGCTACACCTTC. The chain carries TRBV6-6 and TRBJ1-2; D may be TRBD1 (6 bases). Per germline, CDR1 MNHNY and CDR2 SVGAGI (reference sequence). The CDR3 loop spans 12 amino acids. V lost 2 bases, J lost 6 bases, and 7 bases lay in between.

This clonotype has a handful of counts. The V gene is TRBV7-2, the J gene TRBJ1-1, with D perhaps TRBD1 (5 bases). V lost 1 base and J 11 bases, leaving 14 bases between the germline ends. Per the germline V gene, CDR1 is SGHTA and CDR2 is FQGNSA. The CDR3 runs to 13 residues. CDR3 region: CASSLDFSTDAFF. CDR3 nucleotide sequence: TGTGCCAGCAGCTTAGATTTTTCGACAGACGCTTTCTTT.

At least ten counts were recorded for this clonotype. The chain has TRBV7-9 and TRBJ2-5; D uncertain. V was pared by 5 bases and J by 5 bases, with 9 bases between. Germline loops: CDR1 SEHNR, CDR2 FQNEAQ (reference sequence). The CDR3 totals 12 residues. The CDR3 bases are TGTGCCAGCAGCAGGGTCCCGGAGACCCAGTACTTC. Amino acids: CASSRVPETQYF. Based on the CDR3 plus reference TRBV7-9 and TRBJ2-5, the full variable domain is DTGVSQNPRHKITKRGQNVTFRCDPISEHNRLYWYRQTLGQGPEFLTYFQNEAQLEKSRLLSDRFSAERPKGSFSTLEIQRTEQGDSAMYLCASSRVPETQYFGPGTRLLVL.

This clonotype has at least ten counts. The gene calls are TRBV25-1 and TRBJ1-1; a weak D match, TRBD1 (5 bases). V dropped 1 base and J dropped 2 bases, with 11 bases sitting between them. The CDR3 runs 15 residues. Germline V lookup: CDR1 MGHDK, CDR2 SYGVNS. The CDR3 loop reads CASSESGHDNTEAFF. Here the CDR3 DNA reads TGTGCCAGCAGTGAATCCGGACACGACAACACTGAAGCTTTCTTT.

The chain carries TRBV19 and TRBJ1-1; the D gene is possibly TRBD1 (6 bases). V was clipped by 8 bases and J by 3 bases, with 10 bases between them. CDR1 LNHDA and CDR2 SQIVND come from the germline V gene (reference sequence). This CDR3 is built from 12 residues. Written as DNA, the CDR3 is TGTGCCAGTGCAACAGGGCACACTGAAGCTTTCTTT. Protein product: CASATGHTEAFF.

The rearrangement links TRBV14 to TRBJ2-5; D gene ambiguous. The closer fit of TRBJ2-7 to the DNA end suggests the J call may be wrong. From germline, CDR1 is SGHDN and CDR2 FVKESK. The CDR3 has 17 amino acids. CDR3 loop: CASSPKTRSTRTYEQYF. CDR3 nucleotide sequence: TGTGCCAGCAGCCCAAAAACGAGGTCGACTCGGACCTACGAGCAGTACTTC.

In its sample, this clonotype was seen many times. The rearrangement uses TRBV19 and TRBJ2-7; D unclear. CDR1 is LNHDA, CDR2 SQIVND, per germline (reference sequence). Trimming cost V 2 bases and J 3 bases, with 14 bases left between them. The CDR3 has 15 amino acids. CDR3 loop: CASSINTGPYYEQYF. DNA of the CDR3: TGTGCCAGTAGTATAAACACCGGTCCCTACTACGAGCAGTACTTC.

There are many counts of this clonotype. The junction departs from germline at one end; a sequencing error may be responsible. The chain uses TRBV7-7 and TRBJ2-5; the D is unclear. The CDR3 consists of 13 residues. CDR1 is SSHAT, CDR2 FNYEAQ, per germline (reference sequence). The DNA of the CDR3 is TGTGCTAGCAGCTTAGAATTTAGGGAGACCCAGTACTTC. It yields the protein CASSLEFRETQYF.

This chain links TRBV7-9 with TRBJ2-7, with D unclear. CDR3 length: 13 residues. CDR1 and CDR2 (germline): SEHNR, FQNEAQ (reference sequence). V was clipped by 5 bases and J by 2 bases, with 10 bases between them. The CDR3 loop is CASSPAIPYEQYF. The CDR3, as DNA: TGTGCCAGCAGCCCTGCCATCCCCTACGAGCAGTACTTC.